These 25 T cell receptor beta chains originate from one sample sequenced in a study of T cell responses to AZD1222 COVID-19 vaccine (dated by TCRdb to about 2021). The label giving this sample's time point can be read as: baseline before first vaccination. Libraries were prepared through the immunoSEQ multiplex PCR assay. TCRdb mirrors the immuneACCESS table, restricted to in-frame sequences. Some clones are absent from its copies; in checked studies, under half trace to an unresolved V gene, and the reason for the others is unknown. In all, the sample holds about 97,000 clones, and roughly 84% of those were seen once. The ten largest clones represent approximately 2.8% of the sample. The source was peripheral blood, collected on day 0 of AZD1222 vaccination. The source is an adult in good health.

V usage is TRBV30 and J usage is TRBJ2-7; D uncertain. Germline V gene sequence: CDR1 GTSNPN, CDR2 SVGIG (reference sequence). This CDR3 has 13 residues. V lost 3 bases to trimming and J lost 0 bases, with 9 bases between them. The CDR3 nucleotides are TGTGCCTGGAGAAAACAGAGCTCCTACGAGCAGTACTTC. Translation: CAWRKQSSYEQYF.

This rearrangement joins TRBV10-3 to TRBJ1-5, with a possible D match to TRBD1 (6 bases). There are 15 residues in the CDR3. V gave up 4 bases and J gave up 6 bases, with 16 bases separating them. Germline-derived CDR1 and CDR2 are ENHRY and SYGVKD. CDR3 nucleotides: TGTGCCATCAGTGGAGTGGGGGGGGCTTTTCAGCCCCAGCATTTT. Translating it yields CAISGVGGAFQPQHF.

The chain links TRBV6-4 to TRBJ2-3; the D gene is possibly TRBD1 (5 bases). The V gene lost 4 bases and the J gene lost 2 bases, with 13 bases spanning the gap. Germline V CDR1 and CDR2: MRHNA, SNTAGT. This CDR3 has 15 residues. CDR3 sequence (DNA): TGTGCCAGCAGTGTCTCTATGGGGCACACAGATACGCAGTATTTT. Amino acid sequence: CASSVSMGHTDTQYF.

Here the CDR3 reads CASSSGTGGFRTEAFF. CDR3 nucleotide sequence: TGTGCCAGCAGTTCCGGGACAGGGGGCTTTCGGACTGAAGCTTTCTTT. The chain employs TRBV27 and TRBJ1-1; 12 bases are shared with TRBD1. Germline CDR1 is MNHEY and CDR2 is SMNVEV (reference sequence). With 4 bases clipped from V and 5 bases from J, the junction kept 8 bases outside the gene matches. The CDR3 runs 16 residues.

Written as DNA, the CDR3 is TGTGCCAGCAGCCCCGCCAGGGTCAATGAGCAGTTCTTC. It translates to CASSPARVNEQFF. This chain joins TRBV7-8 and TRBJ2-1; tentatively, D is TRBD1 (5 bases). Looked up from germline, CDR1 is SGHVS and CDR2 is FQNEAQ. Trimming removed 5 bases at V and 6 bases at J, with 11 bases between. The CDR3 has 13 amino acids.

The rearrangement uses TRBV2 and TRBJ1-5; D gene uncertain. There are 12 residues in the CDR3. Trimming left V 7 bases short and J 6 bases short, with 10 bases between. Germline V gene lookup returns CDR1 SNHLY and CDR2 FYNNEI. CDR3 sequence: CASTGPRQPQHF. CDR3 DNA sequence: TGTGCCAGCACCGGCCCTCGTCAGCCCCAGCATTTT.

This clone was seen a handful of times. The CDR3 protein is CASSKGQGGIEAFF. CDR3 nucleotides: TGTGCCAGCAGCAAGGGACAGGGTGGGATTGAAGCTTTCTTT. The V call is TRBV2, the J call TRBJ1-1, with 9 bases that match TRBD1. There are 14 residues in the CDR3. The germline CDR1 and CDR2 sequences are SNHLY and FYNNEI. V shed 6 bases, J shed 7 bases, and the junction held 9 bases outside the gene matches.

The chain links TRBV20-1 to TRBJ1-2, with 10 bases lining up with TRBD1. Germline-derived CDR1 and CDR2 are DFQATT and SNEGSKA (reference sequence). V shed 3 bases, J shed 4 bases, and the junction held 2 bases outside the gene matches. The CDR3 is made up of 13 amino acids. The CDR3 here is CSASGDRGYGYTF. For the CDR3, the DNA is TGCAGTGCTAGTGGGGACAGGGGCTATGGCTACACCTTC.

V usage is TRBV5-1 and J usage is TRBJ2-3, with 10 nucleotides matching TRBD1. Germline V lookup: CDR1 SGHRS, CDR2 YFSETQ. Trimming cost V 4 bases and J 6 bases; bases outside gene matches: 11. The CDR3 loop spans 16 amino acids. CDR3 residues: CASSPRTGGSVDTQYF. CDR3 nucleotide sequence: TGCGCCAGCAGCCCGAGGACAGGGGGGTCCGTGGATACGCAGTATTTT.

The rearrangement links TRBV5-1 to TRBJ1-1; 7 positions agree with TRBD1. Germline V CDR1 and CDR2: SGHRS, YFSETQ. The CDR3 spans 15 residues. After removal of 4 bases from V and 0 bases from J, the junction contained 6 bases not matched to a gene. CDR3 protein: CASSVAGTVNTEAFF. The CDR3 region has the DNA TGCGCCAGCAGCGTAGCCGGGACAGTGAACACTGAAGCTTTCTTT.

The chain recombines TRBV6-4 with TRBJ1-1; D ambiguous. The V gene's germline CDR1 is MRHNA and CDR2 SNTAGT. V was pared by 4 bases and J by 2 bases, with 8 bases between. The CDR3 loop spans 13 amino acids. CDR3 sequence: CASSVQHNTEAFF. The CDR3 bases are TGTGCCAGCAGTGTACAGCACAACACTGAAGCTTTCTTT.

This chain connects TRBV6-5 to TRBJ1-4; D may be TRBD1 (5 bases). This CDR3 has 15 residues. CDR1 is MNHEY and CDR2 is SVGAGI in the germline V gene. V was trimmed by 8 bases and J by 3 bases, leaving 16 bases between them. This CDR3 is CASYFRGGSNEKLFF. The CDR3 region has the DNA TGTGCCAGCTACTTTCGGGGCGGGTCTAATGAAAAACTGTTTTTT.

The chain uses TRBV7-6 and TRBJ2-1, with 8 bases lining up with TRBD1. The CDR3 contains 14 residues. Germline CDR1 and CDR2: SGHVS and FNYEAQ. V lost 3 bases to trimming and J lost 5 bases; unmatched junction nucleotides: 3. The CDR3 DNA is TGTGCCAGCAGCTTTTACAGGGGGGACAATGAGCAGTTCTTC. It encodes CASSFYRGDNEQFF.

This clone occurred once. The chain has TRBV9 and TRBJ1-1; D might be TRBD1 (6 bases). The germline V gene encodes CDR1 SGDLS and CDR2 YYNGEE. The CDR3 contains 15 residues. Deletions cut 4 bases from V and 1 base from J, with 14 bases between. The CDR3 DNA follows: TGTGCCAGCAGCCCCTCGGGACAAACGAACACTGAAGCTTTCTTT. Its protein is CASSPSGQTNTEAFF.

This clone was seen just once. The chain combines TRBV5-1 with TRBJ1-4; D is possibly TRBD1 (6 bases). The CDR3 consists of 14 residues. Germline CDR1 is SGHRS and CDR2 is YFSETQ. The germline V and J ends were trimmed by 7 bases and 6 bases, with 16 bases remaining between them. The CDR3 spells CASSQGGGHEKLFF. The CDR3 nucleotides are TGCGCCAGCTCCCAAGGGGGGGGCCATGAAAAACTGTTTTTT.

This clone turned up a few times. CDR3 loop: CASSTFSGLVRGAYEQYF. The CDR3, as DNA: TGTGCCAGTAGTACCTTTTCTGGACTAGTCCGTGGCGCCTACGAGCAGTACTTC. The genes are TRBV19 and TRBJ2-7; 7 nucleotides agree with TRBD2. The CDR3 length is 18 residues. Looked up from germline, CDR1 is LNHDA and CDR2 is SQIVND (reference sequence). Germline trimming cut 4 bases from V and 2 bases from J; bases unmatched to any gene: 17.

This chain joins TRBV3-1 (or the pseudogene TRBV3-2) and TRBJ2-2, with 7 bases matching TRBD1. The CDR3 loop spans 13 amino acids. Losses at the gene ends were 5 bases for V and 6 bases for J; bases not matched to a gene: 3. CDR1 and CDR2 from the germline V gene are LGHDT and YNNKEL (reference sequence). CDR3 coding DNA: TGTGCCAGCAGCTTGACAGGGCCCGGGGAGCTGTTTTTT. Its translation: CASSLTGPGELFF.

The rearrangement uses TRBV28 and TRBJ2-5, with D possibly matching TRBD1 (6 bases). The CDR3 runs 14 residues. Trimming pared 7 bases from V and 4 bases from J, leaving 16 bases between. Germline V gene sequence: CDR1 MDHEN, CDR2 SYDVKM. The CDR3 DNA follows: TGTGCCAGCAACATACAGGGTTCTACAGAGACCCAGTACTTC. As protein: CASNIQGSTETQYF.

The chain has TRBV2 and TRBJ1-1; D call uncertain. CDR3 length equals 13 residues. CDR1 is SNHLY and CDR2 is FYNNEI in the germline V gene. With 3 bases removed from V and 0 bases from J, the gap between germline ends came to 5 bases. The CDR3 loop is CASSDELNTEAFF. As DNA, the CDR3 is TGTGCCAGCAGTGATGAGTTGAACACTGAAGCTTTCTTT.

The chain combines TRBV6-2 or TRBV6-3 with TRBJ1-5; D gene ambiguous. Trimming shortened V by 4 bases and J by 8 bases, and 12 bases separated the two germline ends. This CDR3 is built from 13 residues. The germline V gene has CDR1 MNHEY and CDR2 SVGEGT. CDR3 coding DNA: TGTGCCAGCAGTTCGATTCGGGTGGAGCCCCAGCATTTT. Translating gives CASSSIRVEPQHF.

The chain is built from TRBV18 and TRBJ2-1; no clear D gene. Germline lookup yields CDR1 KGHSH and CDR2 LQKENI. CDR3 length equals 12 residues. V was pared by 3 bases and J by 10 bases, with 10 bases between. The CDR3 DNA reads TGTGCCAGCTCACCTGGGATCATCGAGCAGTTCTTC. Translated, it gives CASSPGIIEQFF.

Remarks on this clone: Germline and junction disagree at one end, which may indicate a read error. This chain joins TRBV27 and TRBJ2-3; 7 positions agree with TRBD2. Germline assignment: CDR1 MNHEY and CDR2 SMNVEV (reference sequence). This CDR3 has 14 residues. CDR3 sequence reads: CASTPLTSIDTQYF. The CDR3 DNA is TGTGCCAGCACTCCTCTGACTAGCATAGATACGCAGTATTTT.

This clone was seen just once. The rearrangement uses TRBV20-1 and TRBJ2-3; weak D call: TRBD1 (6 bases). The CDR3 has 12 residues. V dropped 3 bases and J dropped 5 bases, with 9 bases sitting between them. Germline V gene lookup returns CDR1 DFQATT and CDR2 SNEGSKA (reference sequence). The CDR3 sequence: CSASGGRDTQYF. In DNA form, the CDR3 reads TGCAGTGCTAGTGGGGGCAGAGATACGCAGTATTTT.

The chain is built from TRBV6-2 or TRBV6-3 and TRBJ2-5; D is possibly TRBD1 or TRBD2 (6 bases each). From germline, CDR1 is MNHEY and CDR2 SVGEGT. The CDR3 runs to 15 residues. The V gene lost 2 bases and the J gene lost 1 base, with 11 bases spanning the gap. This chain's CDR3 is CASSYTSGAQETQYF. CDR3 DNA: TGTGCCAGCAGTTACACCTCGGGGGCCCAAGAGACCCAGTACTTC.

This clone was recorded only once. The chain recombines TRBV11-2 with TRBJ2-1, with D unclear. V lost 5 bases, J lost 8 bases, and 22 bases lay in between. Germline CDR1 SGHAT, CDR2 FQNNGV. There are 16 residues in the CDR3. The CDR3 DNA is TGTGCCAGCAGCCGAATCCCTGACCCGTCCCGCGATGAGCAGTTCTTC. It is translated as CASSRIPDPSRDEQFF.